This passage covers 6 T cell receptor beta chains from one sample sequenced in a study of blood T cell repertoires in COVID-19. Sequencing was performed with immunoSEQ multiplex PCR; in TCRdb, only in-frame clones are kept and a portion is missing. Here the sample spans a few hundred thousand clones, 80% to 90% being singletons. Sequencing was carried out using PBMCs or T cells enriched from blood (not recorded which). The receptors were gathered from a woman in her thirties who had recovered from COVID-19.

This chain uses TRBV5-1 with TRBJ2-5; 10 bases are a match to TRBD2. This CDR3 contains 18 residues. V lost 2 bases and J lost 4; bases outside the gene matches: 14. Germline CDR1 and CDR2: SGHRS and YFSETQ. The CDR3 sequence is CASSFYGASGGDVETQYF. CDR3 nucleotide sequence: TGCGCCAGCAGCTTTTATGGGGCTAGCGGGGGCGATGTAGAGACCCAGTACTTC. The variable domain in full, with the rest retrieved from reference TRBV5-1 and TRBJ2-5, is KAGVTQTPRYLIKTRGQQVTLSCSPISGHRSVSWYQQTPGQGLQFLFEYFSETQRNKGNFPGRFSGRQFSNSRSEMNVSTLELGDSALYLCASSFYGASGGDVETQYFGPGTRLLVL.

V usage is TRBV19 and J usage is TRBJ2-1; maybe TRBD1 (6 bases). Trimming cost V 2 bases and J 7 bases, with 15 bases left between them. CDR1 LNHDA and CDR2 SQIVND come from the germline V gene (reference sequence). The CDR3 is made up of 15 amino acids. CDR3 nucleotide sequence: TGTGCCAGTAGTATATTAAACAGGGAGTTGAATGAGCAGTTCTTC. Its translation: CASSILNRELNEQFF.

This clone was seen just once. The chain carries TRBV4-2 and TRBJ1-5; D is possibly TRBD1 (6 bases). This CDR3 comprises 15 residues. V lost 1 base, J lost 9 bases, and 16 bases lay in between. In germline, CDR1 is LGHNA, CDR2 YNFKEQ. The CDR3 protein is CASSQVWDIVRPQHF. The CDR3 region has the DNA TGTGCCAGCAGCCAAGTTTGGGACATCGTTAGGCCCCAGCATTTT.

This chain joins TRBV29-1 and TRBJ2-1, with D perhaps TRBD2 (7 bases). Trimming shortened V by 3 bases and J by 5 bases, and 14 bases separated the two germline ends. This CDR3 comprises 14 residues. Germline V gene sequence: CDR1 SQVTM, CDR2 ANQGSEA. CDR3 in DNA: TGCAGCGTTGATTTGTGGGGGGGCAACAATGAGCAGTTCTTC. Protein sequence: CSVDLWGGNNEQFF.

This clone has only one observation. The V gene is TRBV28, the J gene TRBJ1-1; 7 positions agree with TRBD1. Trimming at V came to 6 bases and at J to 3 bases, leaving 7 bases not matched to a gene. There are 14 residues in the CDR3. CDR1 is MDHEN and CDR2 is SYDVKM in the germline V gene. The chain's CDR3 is CASSTGQRYTEAFF. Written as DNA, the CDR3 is TGTGCCAGCAGCACGGGACAGAGATACACTGAAGCTTTCTTT.

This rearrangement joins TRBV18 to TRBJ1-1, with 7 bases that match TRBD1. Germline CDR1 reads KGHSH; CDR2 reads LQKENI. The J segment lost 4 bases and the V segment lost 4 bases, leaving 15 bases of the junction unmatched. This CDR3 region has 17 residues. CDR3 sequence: CASSLFSSEAGGTEAFF. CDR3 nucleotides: TGTGCCAGCTCACTATTTAGTTCCGAGGCAGGGGGCACTGAAGCTTTCTTT.